These 18 T cell receptor beta chains share one sample of origin, sequenced in a study of molecular identifiers for immune sequencing clone quantification. TCRdb ran MiXCR on the PCR reads and lists one entry per CDR3 protein. The sample carries 400,000 to 600,000 distinct CDR3 sequences, 20% to 25% recorded once. The sequenced sample was naive CD8+ T cells from blood, with Jurkat cell RNA spiked in. Subset defined: FACS-sorted CD8+CD4-CCR7+CD45RA+ naive T cells. The receptor set was obtained from a human donor in good health. Some libraries in this study had Jurkat cell RNA spiked in.

This clonotype was seen at least ten times. The V and J genes are TRBV28 and TRBJ2-2; 7 bases fit TRBD2. Trimming cost V 5 bases and J 3 bases; bases outside gene matches: 9. Germline assignment: CDR1 MDHEN and CDR2 SYDVKM. This CDR3 region has 16 residues. The CDR3 bases are TGTGCCAGCAGTCCGGCGGGACTACCCGACACCGGGGAGCTGTTTTTT. It encodes CASSPAGLPDTGELFF.

About this clonotype: It may be a read error: a sequence one base away is much more abundant. The conserved phenylalanine or tryptophan normally closing the CDR3 is absent here, so this likely arose from a read error. J is TRBJ1-6 and V is TRBV20-1, with D uncertain. Germline V gene lookup returns CDR1 DFQATT and CDR2 SNEGSKA (reference sequence). CDR3 size: 15 residues. V lost 4 bases and J lost 3, with 13 bases in between. This CDR3 is CSATGTVCYNSPLHL. DNA of the CDR3: TGCAGTGCTACCGGAACCGTGTGCTATAATTCACCCCTCCACCTT.

The rearrangement links TRBV7-9 to TRBJ1-1, with 7 nucleotides matching TRBD1. The CDR3 length is 15 residues. Germline V gene sequence: CDR1 SEHNR, CDR2 FQNEAQ (reference sequence). The junction had 10 bases not matched to a gene; V was cut back by 2 bases and J by 7 bases. CDR3 sequence (DNA): TGTGCCAGCAGCTTAAGCCCCCAGGGGGTTGATGAAGCTTTCTTT. Encoded protein: CASSLSPQGVDEAFF. The full variable domain, its missing parts supplied by reference TRBV7-9 and TRBJ1-1, is DTGVSQNPRHKITKRGQNVTFRCDPISEHNRLYWYRQTLGQGPEFLTYFQNEAQLEKSRLLSDRFSAERPKGSFSTLEIQRTEQGDSAMYLCASSLSPQGVDEAFFGQGTRLTVV.

This chain uses TRBV6-6 with TRBJ1-1, with 7 bases matching TRBD1. V shed 6 bases and J 3 bases; nucleotides not matched to a gene: 10. The CDR3 contains 15 residues. CDR1 is MNHNY and CDR2 is SVGAGI in the germline V gene (reference sequence). The CDR3 nucleotides read TGTGCCAGCAGGATCGAGGGGGCGAGGGACACTGAAGCTTTCTTT. Its protein product is CASRIEGARDTEAFF.

There are a few counts of this clonotype. This chain connects TRBV6-2 or TRBV6-3 to TRBJ1-5; D unclear. V shed 4 bases and J shed 1 base, with 8 bases lying between them. This CDR3 comprises 14 residues. CDR1 and CDR2 from the germline V gene are MNHEY and SVGEGT. In DNA form, the CDR3 reads TGTGCCAGCAGTTCTCCCCTGAGCAATCAGCCCCAGCATTTT. It is translated as CASSSPLSNQPQHF.

This clonotype was found a few times. V gene TRBV9 combines with J gene TRBJ2-2; 7 bases align to TRBD1. The CDR3 runs 15 residues. Germline values: CDR1 SGDLS, CDR2 YYNGEE. V lost 0 bases to trimming and J lost 5 bases; unmatched junction nucleotides: 4. The CDR3 loop is CASSVATTGTGELFF. The CDR3 DNA reads TGTGCCAGCAGCGTAGCTACGACAGGGACCGGGGAGCTGTTTTTT.

This clonotype was found many times. The V gene is TRBV27, the J gene TRBJ1-6; D uncertain. The CDR3 covers 12 residues. V lost 4 bases, J lost 7 bases, and 5 bases lay in between. Germline V lookup: CDR1 MNHEY, CDR2 SMNVEV (reference sequence). CDR3 nucleotides: TGTGCCAGCAGTTATGGGAATTCACCCCTCCACTTT. Translating gives CASSYGNSPLHF.

Details on this clonotype: This may stem from a read error, because a much larger clone lies one nucleotide away. A read error is likely, as this CDR3 ends without the conserved phenylalanine or tryptophan. The rearrangement joins TRBV7-6 to TRBJ2-7; no clear D gene. This CDR3 is built from 13 residues. Trimming took 11 bases from V and 8 from J, leaving 22 bases between them. Per the germline V gene, CDR1 is SGHVS and CDR2 is FNYEAQ. DNA of the CDR3: TGTGCCCGGCCGGTTGGTACGGATGGGAAGCAGTACTCC. The encoded protein is CARPVGTDGKQYS.

This clonotype was detected ten times or more. The J gene is TRBJ2-7, the V gene TRBV4-1; 9 nucleotides align to TRBD1. V lost 2 bases to trimming and J lost 7 bases; unmatched junction nucleotides: 9. CDR3 size: 15 residues. In germline, CDR1 is MGHRA, CDR2 YSYEKL. CDR3 in amino acids: CASSQIGQGLGEQYF. CDR3 coding DNA: TGCGCCAGCAGCCAAATCGGACAGGGGCTGGGGGAGCAGTACTTC.

Notes on this clonotype: A much larger clone lies one base from this, so it may be a read error. This chain joins TRBV7-6 and TRBJ1-2; D is ambiguous. Germline V CDR1 and CDR2: SGHVS, FNYEAQ. CDR3 length equals 13 residues. CDR3 residues: CASSLAAFYGHTF. CDR3 coding DNA: TGTGCCAGCAGCTTAGCAGCGTTCTATGGCCACACCTTC.

A note on this clonotype: A read error may explain this, as a much larger clone is one base away. This chain joins TRBV2 and TRBJ2-6; no reliable D call. The ends were cut back, 2 bases at V and 0 bases at J, with 8 bases in the middle. This CDR3 is 16 amino acids long. Per the germline V gene, CDR1 is SNHLY and CDR2 is FYNNEI. CDR3: CASSETTHSGANVLTF. CDR3 sequence (DNA): TGTGCCAGCAGTGAAACGACTCACTCTGGGGCCAACGTCCTGACTTTC.

This clonotype was found many times. This rearrangement joins TRBV4-1 to TRBJ1-5; the match to TRBD1 covers 7 bases. Per germline, CDR1 MGHRA and CDR2 YSYEKL. The CDR3 has 15 residues. V dropped 0 bases and J dropped 7; count of bases not matched to a gene: 6. CDR3 nucleotides: TGCGCCAGCAGCCAAGATCGGGGGACAGCCCAGCCCCAGCATTTT. It codes for CASSQDRGTAQPQHF.

V usage is TRBV29-1 and J usage is TRBJ2-1; 11 positions match TRBD2. The CDR3 has 17 amino acids. Germline trimming cut 2 bases from V and 3 bases from J; bases unmatched to any gene: 9. CDR1 is SQVTM, CDR2 ANQGSEA, per germline. In nucleotides, the CDR3 is TGCAGCGTTGAAAAGGAACTAGCGGGAGACTTCTACAATGAGCAGTTCTTC. It is translated as CSVEKELAGDFYNEQFF.

The table lists this clonotype with many counts. The chain has TRBV2 and TRBJ1-4, with D hard to call. Germline CDR1 SNHLY, CDR2 FYNNEI. The CDR3 contains 13 residues. The V gene lost 10 bases and the J gene lost 3 bases, with 12 bases spanning the gap. The CDR3 region is CAIANSPNEKLFF. CDR3 coding DNA: TGTGCCATCGCAAACAGTCCTAATGAAAAACTGTTTTTT.

This clonotype has more than one count but fewer than ten. The chain recombines TRBV19 with TRBJ2-1; no clear D. This CDR3 is 16 amino acids long. Per germline, CDR1 LNHDA and CDR2 SQIVND (reference sequence). Trimming removed 1 base at V and 0 bases at J, with 10 bases between. The CDR3 spells CASSIASALSYNEQFF. In DNA, the CDR3 is TGTGCCAGTAGTATAGCCAGCGCCCTCTCCTACAATGAGCAGTTCTTC.

This clonotype was detected ten times or more. The chain carries TRBV3-1 and TRBJ2-3; 15 bases line up with TRBD2. Unmatched junction bases numbered 9, after V lost 8 bases and J lost 3 bases. Germline V gives CDR1 LGHDT, CDR2 YNNKEL (reference sequence). CDR3 length: 17 residues. The DNA of the CDR3 is TGTGCCAGCCAGTTGGGACTAGCGGGAGGAGGAACAGATACGCAGTATTTT. Protein product: CASQLGLAGGGTDTQYF.

The genes are TRBV7-6 and TRBJ2-1; no definite D call. V gave up 8 bases and J gave up 4 bases, with 18 bases separating them. The CDR3 extends over 15 amino acids. The germline CDR1 and CDR2 sequences are SGHVS and FNYEAQ. This CDR3 is CASAFGPDSYNEQFF. As DNA, the CDR3 is TGTGCCAGCGCCTTCGGGCCAGACTCGTACAATGAGCAGTTCTTC.

This sequence joins TRBV25-1 and TRBJ2-1, with 9 bases matching TRBD2. Germline V gene data show CDR1 as MGHDK and CDR2 as SYGVNS. Trimming cost V 4 bases and J 10 bases; bases outside gene matches: 8. The length of the CDR3 is 14 residues. DNA for the CDR3: TGTGCCAGCAGTGTAATAGCGGGAGCTGGAGAGCAGTTCTTC. This translates into CASSVIAGAGEQFF.